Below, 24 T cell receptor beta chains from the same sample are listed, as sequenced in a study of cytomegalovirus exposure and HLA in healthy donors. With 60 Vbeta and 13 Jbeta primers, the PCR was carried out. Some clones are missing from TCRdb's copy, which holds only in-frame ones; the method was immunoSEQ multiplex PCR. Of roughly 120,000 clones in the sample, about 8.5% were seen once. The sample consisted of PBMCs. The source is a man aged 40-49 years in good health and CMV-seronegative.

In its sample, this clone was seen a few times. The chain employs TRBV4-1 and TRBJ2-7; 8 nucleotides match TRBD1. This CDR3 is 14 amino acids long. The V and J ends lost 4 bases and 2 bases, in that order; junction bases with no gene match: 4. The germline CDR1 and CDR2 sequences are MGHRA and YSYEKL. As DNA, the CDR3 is TGCGCCAGCAGCCGCGGGACAGGTGCCTACGAGCAGTACTTC. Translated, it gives CASSRGTGAYEQYF.

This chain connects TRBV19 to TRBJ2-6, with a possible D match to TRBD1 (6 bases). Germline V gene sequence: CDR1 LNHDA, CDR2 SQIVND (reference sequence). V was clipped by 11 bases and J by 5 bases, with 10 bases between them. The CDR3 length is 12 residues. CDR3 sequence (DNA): TGTGCCTCCCAGGGGAGGGCCAACGTCCTGACTTTC. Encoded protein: CASQGRANVLTF. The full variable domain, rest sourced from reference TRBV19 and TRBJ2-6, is DGGITQSPKYLFRKEGQNVTLSCEQNLNHDAMYWYRQDPGQGLRLIYYSQIVNDFQKGDIAEGYSVSREKKESFPLTVTSAQKNPTAFYLCASQGRANVLTFGAGSRLTVL.

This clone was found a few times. The CDR3 sequence: CASRRSTGGSTEAFF. CDR3 bases: TGTGCCAGTCGCCGGTCGACAGGGGGCAGCACTGAAGCTTTCTTT. The chain couples TRBV19 to TRBJ1-1, with 10 bases fitting TRBD1. CDR1 and CDR2 from the germline V gene are LNHDA and SQIVND (reference sequence). J gave up 4 bases and V 8 bases, and 10 bases lay outside the gene matches. This CDR3 is 15 amino acids long.

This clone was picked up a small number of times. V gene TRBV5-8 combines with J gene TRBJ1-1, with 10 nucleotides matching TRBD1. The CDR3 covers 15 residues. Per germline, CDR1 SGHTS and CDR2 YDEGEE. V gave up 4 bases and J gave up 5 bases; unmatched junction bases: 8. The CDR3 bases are TGTGCCAGCAGCCTCACTAGGACAGGGGGTACTGAAGCTTTCTTT. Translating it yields CASSLTRTGGTEAFF.

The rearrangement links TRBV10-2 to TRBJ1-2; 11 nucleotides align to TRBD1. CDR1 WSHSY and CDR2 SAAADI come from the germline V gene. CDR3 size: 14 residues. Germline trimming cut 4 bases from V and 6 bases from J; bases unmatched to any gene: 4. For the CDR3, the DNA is TGCGCCAGCAGTGTGGACAGGGGGCGGGATGGCTACACCTTC. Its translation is CASSVDRGRDGYTF.

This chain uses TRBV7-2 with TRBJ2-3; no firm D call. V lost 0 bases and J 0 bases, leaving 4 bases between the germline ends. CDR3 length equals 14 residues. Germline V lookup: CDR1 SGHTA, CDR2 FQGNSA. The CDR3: CASSLALSTDTQYF. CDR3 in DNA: TGTGCCAGCAGCTTAGCACTCAGCACAGATACGCAGTATTTT. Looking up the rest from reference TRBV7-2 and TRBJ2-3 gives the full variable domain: GAGVSQSPSNKVTEKGKDVELRCDPISGHTALYWYRQSLGQGLEFLIYFQGNSAPDKSGLPSDRFSAERTGGSVSTLTIQRTQQEDSAVYLCASSLALSTDTQYFGPGTRLTVL.

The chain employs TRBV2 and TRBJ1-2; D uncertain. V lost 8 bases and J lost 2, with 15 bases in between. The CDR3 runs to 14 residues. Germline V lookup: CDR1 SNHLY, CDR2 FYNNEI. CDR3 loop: CASGGVIGNYGYTF. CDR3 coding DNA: TGTGCCAGCGGCGGTGTGATAGGCAACTATGGCTACACCTTC.

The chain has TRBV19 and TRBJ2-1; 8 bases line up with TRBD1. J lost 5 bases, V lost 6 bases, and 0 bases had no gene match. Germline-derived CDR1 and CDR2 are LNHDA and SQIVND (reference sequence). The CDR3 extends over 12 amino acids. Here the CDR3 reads CASRQGDNEQFF. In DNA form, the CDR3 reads TGTGCCAGTAGACAGGGGGACAATGAGCAGTTCTTC.

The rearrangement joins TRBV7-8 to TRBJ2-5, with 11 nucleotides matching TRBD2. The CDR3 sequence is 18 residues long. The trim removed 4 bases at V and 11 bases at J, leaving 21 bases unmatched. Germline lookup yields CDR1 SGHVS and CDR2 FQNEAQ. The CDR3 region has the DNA TGTGCCAGCAGCTCCTCGCGACCGGGACTAGCGGCCCTCTATGAGCAGTACTTC. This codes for CASSSSRPGLAALYEQYF.

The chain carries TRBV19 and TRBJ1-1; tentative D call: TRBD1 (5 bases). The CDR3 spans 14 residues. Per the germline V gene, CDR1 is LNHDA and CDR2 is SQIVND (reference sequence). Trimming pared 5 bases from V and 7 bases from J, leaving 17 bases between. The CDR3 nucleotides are TGTGCCAGTAGTGCGACCCCTCAGGGAGGTGAAGCTTTCTTT. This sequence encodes CASSATPQGGEAFF.

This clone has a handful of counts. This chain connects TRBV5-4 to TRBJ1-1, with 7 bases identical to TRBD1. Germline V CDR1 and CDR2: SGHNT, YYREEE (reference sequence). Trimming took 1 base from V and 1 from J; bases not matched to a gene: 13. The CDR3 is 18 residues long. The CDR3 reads CASSLRMLRDSQNTEAFF. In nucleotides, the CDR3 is TGTGCCAGCAGCTTGCGCATGCTTAGGGACAGTCAGAACACTGAAGCTTTCTTT.

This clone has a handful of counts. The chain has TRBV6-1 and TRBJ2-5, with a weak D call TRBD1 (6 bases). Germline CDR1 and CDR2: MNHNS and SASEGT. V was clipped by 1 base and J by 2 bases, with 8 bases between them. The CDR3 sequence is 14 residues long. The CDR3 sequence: CASSEVGAQETQYF. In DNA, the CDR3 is TGTGCCAGCAGTGAAGTGGGGGCACAAGAGACCCAGTACTTC.

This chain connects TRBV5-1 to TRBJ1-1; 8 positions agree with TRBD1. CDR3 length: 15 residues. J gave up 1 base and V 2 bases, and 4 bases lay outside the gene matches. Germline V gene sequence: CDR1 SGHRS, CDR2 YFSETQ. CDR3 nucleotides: TGCGCCAGCAGCTTACAGGGGGGTCGGAACACTGAAGCTTTCTTT. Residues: CASSLQGGRNTEAFF. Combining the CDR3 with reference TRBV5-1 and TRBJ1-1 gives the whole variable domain KAGVTQTPRYLIKTRGQQVTLSCSPISGHRSVSWYQQTPGQGLQFLFEYFSETQRNKGNFPGRFSGRQFSNSRSEMNVSTLELGDSALYLCASSLQGGRNTEAFFGQGTRLTVV.

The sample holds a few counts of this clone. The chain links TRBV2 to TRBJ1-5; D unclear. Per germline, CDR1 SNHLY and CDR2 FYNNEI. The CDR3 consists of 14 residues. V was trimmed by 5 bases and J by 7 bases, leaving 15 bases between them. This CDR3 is CASSNGRERQPQHF. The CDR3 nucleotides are TGTGCCAGCAGTAATGGGAGGGAACGCCAGCCCCAGCATTTT.

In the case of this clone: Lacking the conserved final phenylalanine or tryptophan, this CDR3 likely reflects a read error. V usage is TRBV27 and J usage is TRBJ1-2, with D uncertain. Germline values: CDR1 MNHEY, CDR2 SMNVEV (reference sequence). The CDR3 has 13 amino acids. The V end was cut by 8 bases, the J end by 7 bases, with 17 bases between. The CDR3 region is CASAADFYAGYTS. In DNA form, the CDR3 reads TGTGCCAGCGCGGCGGACTTTTATGCTGGCTACACCTCC.

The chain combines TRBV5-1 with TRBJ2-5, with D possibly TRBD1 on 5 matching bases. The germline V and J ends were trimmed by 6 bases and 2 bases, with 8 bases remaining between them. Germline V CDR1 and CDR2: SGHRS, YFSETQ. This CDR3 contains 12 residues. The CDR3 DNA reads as TGCGCCAGCAACGACAGACAAGAGACCCAGTACTTC. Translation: CASNDRQETQYF.

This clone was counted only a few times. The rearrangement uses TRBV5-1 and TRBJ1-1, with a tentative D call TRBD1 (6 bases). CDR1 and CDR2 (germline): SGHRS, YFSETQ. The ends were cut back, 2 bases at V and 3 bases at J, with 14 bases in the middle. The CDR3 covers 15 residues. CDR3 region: CASSLIRGGDTEAFF. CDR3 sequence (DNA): TGCGCCAGCAGCTTAATCCGAGGGGGGGACACTGAAGCTTTCTTT.

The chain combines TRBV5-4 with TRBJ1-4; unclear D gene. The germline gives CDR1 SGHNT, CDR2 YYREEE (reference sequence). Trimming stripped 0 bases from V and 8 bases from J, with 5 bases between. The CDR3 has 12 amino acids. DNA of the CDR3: TGTGCCAGCAGCTTGGTTGGCGAAAAACTGTTTTTT. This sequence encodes CASSLVGEKLFF.

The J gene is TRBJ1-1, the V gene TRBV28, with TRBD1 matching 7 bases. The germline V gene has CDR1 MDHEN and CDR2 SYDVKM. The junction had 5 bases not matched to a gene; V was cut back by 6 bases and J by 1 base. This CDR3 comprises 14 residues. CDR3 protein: CASSPQGGNTEAFF. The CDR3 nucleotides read TGTGCCAGCAGCCCTCAGGGGGGGAACACTGAAGCTTTCTTT.

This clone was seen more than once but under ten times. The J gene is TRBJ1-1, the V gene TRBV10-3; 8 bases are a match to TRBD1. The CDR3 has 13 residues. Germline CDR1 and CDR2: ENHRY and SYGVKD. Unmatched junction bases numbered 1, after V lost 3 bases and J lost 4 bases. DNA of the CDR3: TGTGCCATCAGTGACGGACAGGGCACTGAAGCTTTCTTT. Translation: CAISDGQGTEAFF.

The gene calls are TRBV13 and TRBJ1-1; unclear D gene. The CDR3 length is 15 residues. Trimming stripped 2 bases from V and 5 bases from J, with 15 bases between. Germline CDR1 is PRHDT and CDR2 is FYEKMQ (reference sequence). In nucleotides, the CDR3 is TGTGCCAGCAGCTTAAGAGCGGACGGGCGGACTGAAGCTTTCTTT. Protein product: CASSLRADGRTEAFF.

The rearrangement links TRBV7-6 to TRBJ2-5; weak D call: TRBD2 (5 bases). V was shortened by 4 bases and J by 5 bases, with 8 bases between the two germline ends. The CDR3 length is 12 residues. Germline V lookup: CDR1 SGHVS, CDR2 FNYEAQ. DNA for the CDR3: TGTGCCAGCAGCTCAAGAGGGGAGACCCAGTACTTC. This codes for CASSSRGETQYF.

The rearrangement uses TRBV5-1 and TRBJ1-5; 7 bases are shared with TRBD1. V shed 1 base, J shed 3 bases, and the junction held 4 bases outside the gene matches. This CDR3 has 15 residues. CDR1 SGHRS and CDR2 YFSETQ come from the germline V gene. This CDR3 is CASSLTGEDNQPQHF. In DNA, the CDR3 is TGCGCCAGCAGCTTGACAGGGGAGGACAATCAGCCCCAGCATTTT.

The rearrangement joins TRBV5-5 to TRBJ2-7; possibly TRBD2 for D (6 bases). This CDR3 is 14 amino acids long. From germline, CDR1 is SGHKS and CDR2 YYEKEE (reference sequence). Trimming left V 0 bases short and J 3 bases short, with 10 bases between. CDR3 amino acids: CASSLERVLYEQYF. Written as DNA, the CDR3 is TGTGCCAGCAGCTTGGAGCGGGTTCTCTACGAGCAGTACTTC. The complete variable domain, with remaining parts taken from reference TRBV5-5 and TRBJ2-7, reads DAGVTQSPTHLIKTRGQQVTLRCSPISGHKSVSWYQQVLGQGPQFIFQYYEKEERGRGNFPDRFSARQFPNYSSELNVNALLLGDSALYLCASSLERVLYEQYFGPGTRLTVT.